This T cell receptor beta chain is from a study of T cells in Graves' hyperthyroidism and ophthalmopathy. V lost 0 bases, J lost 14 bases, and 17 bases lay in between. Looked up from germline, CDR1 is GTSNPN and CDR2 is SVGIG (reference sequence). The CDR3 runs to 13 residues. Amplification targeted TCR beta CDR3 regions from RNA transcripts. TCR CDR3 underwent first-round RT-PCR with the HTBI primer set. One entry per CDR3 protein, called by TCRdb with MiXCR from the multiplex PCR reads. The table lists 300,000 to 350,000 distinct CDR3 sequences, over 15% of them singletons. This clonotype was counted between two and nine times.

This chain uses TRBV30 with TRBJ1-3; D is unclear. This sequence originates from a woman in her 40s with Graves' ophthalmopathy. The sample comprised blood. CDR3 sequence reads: CAWSVPLGHIVYF. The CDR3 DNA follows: TGTGCCTGGAGTGTACCTTTAGGGCACATCGTATATTTT. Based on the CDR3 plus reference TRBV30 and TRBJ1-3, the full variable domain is SQTIHQWPATLVQPVGSPLSLECTVEGTSNPNLYWYRQAAGRGLQLLFYSVGIGQISSEVPQNLSASRPQDRQFILSSKKLLLSDSGFYLCAWSVPLGHIVYFGEGSWLTVV.